This T cell receptor (beta chain) emerged from a study of vaccination and CD4 T cells after COVID-19. Background on the study: Typically, post-vaccine samples were obtained a median approximately 70 days after dose two, within a range of 14 to 241. Treatment of control cultures consisted of a CEFX pool, an HIV-1 Nef pool, or no peptide. Study-wide results and limits: In convalescent patients, a median roughly 84% of post-vaccine SARS-CoV-2-reactive clones appeared only after vaccination.

Documented treatment: approximately 10-day PBMC culture with coronavirus spike peptide pools or control peptides (ViraFEST assay). An unexposed donor provided the CD4+ T cells, which were collected before the COVID-19 pandemic (2011-2018). After 10 days of culture, CD4+ T cells were negatively selected. The study sequenced cultured CD4+ T cell DNA using the Oncomine TCR Beta short-read assay. After culture, CD4+ T cells served as the source for genomic DNA extraction. Using its own MiXCR run on the PCR reads, TCRdb lists one record per CDR3 protein. The sample shows 6,000 to 7,000 distinct CDR3 sequences, 35% of them seen only once. This clonotype was counted a few times. Its matching antigen is unknown. There are 12 residues in the CDR3. CDR1 is MNHNS, CDR2 SASEGT, per germline. V was shortened by 6 bases and J by 0 bases, with 5 bases between the two germline ends.

The rearrangement uses TRBV6-1 and TRBJ1-2; the D is unclear. The receptor was isolated from a human donor in good health. The sample consisted of CD4+ T cells from blood, cultured in vitro. The CDR3 region has the DNA TGTGCCAGCAGGGGGTCTAACTATGGCTACACCTTC. It yields the protein CASRGSNYGYTF.